This record covers a single T cell receptor (beta chain). The record originates from a study of Graves' ophthalmopathy and Graves' hyperthyroidism. The CDR3 is 12 amino acids. Germline lookup yields CDR1 SQVTM and CDR2 ANQGSEA. Trimming removed 8 bases from V and 1 base from J, with 11 bases in between. The authors amplified TCR beta CDR3 regions from RNA transcripts. A first-round RT-PCR used HTBI primers, followed by a second-round multiplex PCR. TCRdb recomputed calls from the multiplex PCR reads with MiXCR, one row per CDR3 protein. Here the sample spans over a million distinct CDR3 sequences, around a third being singletons.

The sequence was collected from an adult man with Graves' hyperthyroidism. This chain joins TRBV29-1 and TRBJ1-1, with unresolved D. The sequencing input was peripheral blood or thyroid tissue (not recorded which). The CDR3 DNA reads as TGCAGCTTAATGGAGAGGAACACTGAAGCTTTCTTT. Protein sequence: CSLMERNTEAFF.